Described below is a single T cell receptor beta chain sequence and its context. Its antigen is as yet unknown. Thawed PBMCs were rested overnight at 37°C with approximately 190 IU/ml IL-2 before regulatory T cell sorting. These data originate in a study of Tregs in tolerant kidney transplant recipients. Findings and limits, study-wide: This study did not directly address biological reproducibility. Tregs expanded with activated donor B cells seemed most donor-specific. Validation in larger populations is needed because few patients were studied.

This CDR3 is 13 amino acids long. Per germline, CDR1 KGHSH and CDR2 LQKENI. V dropped 8 bases and J dropped 2 bases, with 10 bases sitting between them. Clones were read by immunoSEQ multiplex PCR, and TCRdb kept only the in-frame ones, dropping some. The sample holds 50,000 or so clones; about 89% are singletons and the top ten take about 0.74%. The receptor was derived from a human donor in good health. The sample comprised Tregs from blood. This chain joins TRBV18 and TRBJ1-5; D gene unclear. CDR3 in amino acids: CASEGGRNQPQHF. CDR3 nucleotide sequence: TGTGCCAGCGAGGGCGGCCGCAATCAGCCCCAGCATTTT.